This passage covers 10 T cell receptor beta chains from one sample sequenced in a study of T cells expressing NK-cell markers (dated by TCRdb to 2020 to 2022). Library construction relied on 5' RACE. The sequencer was an Illumina HiSeq 2000. Reprocessed by TCRdb, the reads give a single entry per CDR3 protein sequence, without DNA. The table for this sample lists 150,000 to 170,000 distinct CDR3 sequences. Roughly a third of the sample goes to the ten largest clones. Source material: blood T cells: a sorted CD56 or NKG2C T cell subset, CD4+ or CD8+ T cells, or bulk PBMC T cells (not recorded which). These receptors were taken from a woman aged 50 to 60 in good health. Donor details come from another sample of the same person, matched by shared clones.

This rearrangement joins TRBV20-1 to TRBJ2-3; TCRdb picks TRBD2, but there is no DNA to check that call. Germline loops: CDR1 DFQATT, CDR2 SNEGSKA (reference sequence). The CDR3 covers 18 residues. Here the CDR3 reads CSASRLAGGPSGTDTQYF.

The J gene is TRBJ1-1, the V gene TRBV27; the TCRdb D gene call, TRBD1, has no DNA to confirm it. The CDR3 contains 14 residues. The germline CDR1 and CDR2 sequences are MNHEY and SMNVEV (reference sequence). CDR3 sequence: CASLKAGTNTEAFF.

The rearrangement uses TRBV7-6 and TRBJ2-5; no DNA is available, so the TRBD1 call from TCRdb remains unchecked. Germline-derived CDR1 and CDR2 are SGHVS and FNYEAQ. The CDR3 extends over 15 amino acids. CDR3 sequence reads: CASSLAYKGEETQYF. Looking up the rest from reference TRBV7-6 and TRBJ2-5 gives the full variable domain: GAGVSQSPRYKVTKRGQDVALRCDPISGHVSLYWYRQALGQGPEFLTYFNYEAQQDKSGLPNDRFSAERPEGSISTLTIQRTEQRDSAMYRCASSLAYKGEETQYFGPGTRLLVL.

The rearrangement links TRBV19 to TRBJ2-7; lacking DNA, the TRBD2 call made by TCRdb goes unchecked. The germline CDR1 and CDR2 sequences are LNHDA and SQIVND (reference sequence). The CDR3 covers 12 residues. CDR3 sequence: CASSIPGLEQYF.

The rearrangement joins TRBV7-9 to TRBJ2-1; without DNA, the TCRdb call of TRBD2 cannot be checked. This CDR3 has 14 amino acids. The germline V gene has CDR1 SEHNR and CDR2 FQNEAQ (reference sequence). CDR3: CASPVGDSPNEQFF.

The rearrangement joins TRBV5-6 to TRBJ2-1; with no DNA, the TCRdb D assignment of TRBD2 cannot be verified. Per germline, CDR1 SGHDT and CDR2 YYEEEE. The CDR3 is 16 residues long. The chain's CDR3 is CASSLVRQISGNEQFF.

V is TRBV9 and J is TRBJ2-3; TCRdb's D gene call, TRBD2, goes unchecked for lack of DNA. The CDR3 is 15 amino acids. Looked up from germline, CDR1 is SGDLS and CDR2 is YYNGEE. CDR3: CASTSSGLSTDTQYF. Complete variable domain (other parts from reference TRBV9 and TRBJ2-3): DSGVTQTPKHLITATGQRVTLRCSPRSGDLSVYWYQQSLDQGLQFLIQYYNGEERAKGNILERFSAQQFPDLHSELNLSSLELGDSALYFCASTSSGLSTDTQYFGPGTRLTVL.

The chain joins TRBV30 to TRBJ2-3; TCRdb returns TRBD1, unconfirmable since there is no DNA. The germline CDR1 and CDR2 sequences are GTSNPN and SVGIG (reference sequence). The CDR3 length is 15 residues. CDR3 sequence reads: CAWRLQAGPGDTQYF.

The chain recombines TRBV6-2 or TRBV6-3 with TRBJ2-2; TCRdb's D call of TRBD2 is untestable without DNA. Per the germline V gene, CDR1 is MNHEY and CDR2 is SVGEGT. This CDR3 is built from 17 residues. The CDR3 sequence: CASTAGLVGLNTGELFF.

The chain carries TRBV10-2 and TRBJ2-1. CDR3 size: 12 residues. From germline, CDR1 is WSHSY and CDR2 SAAADI. The CDR3 sequence: CASSETFYEQFF.